This T cell receptor beta chain was captured in a study of blood T cell repertoires in COVID-19. TCRdb's copy holds only in-frame clones and misses some; the assay was immunoSEQ multiplex PCR. This table has about 190,000 clones, 70% to 90% appearing once. This clone was seen just once. The germline CDR1 and CDR2 sequences are LGHNA and YNFKEQ. This CDR3 region has 13 residues. The J segment lost 11 bases and the V segment lost 2 bases, leaving 7 bases of the junction unmatched. This TCR came from a man aged 25-40 years with acute or convalescent COVID-19. The chain has TRBV4-2 and TRBJ1-1; 8 nucleotides line up with TRBD1. Sequencing was done on a sample of peripheral blood. CDR3 nucleotide sequence: TGTGCCAGCAGCCAACAGGGGGCTCCCAAGGCTTTCTTT. Translation: CASSQQGAPKAFF.